Below, 6 T cell receptor beta chains from the same sample are listed, as sequenced in a study of CD8+ T cells in alopecia areata. As the sequencing template, cDNA was produced by extracting RNA and reverse transcribing it. Sequencing was performed with immunoSEQ multiplex PCR; in TCRdb, only in-frame clones are kept and a portion is missing. The sample has approximately 180,000 clones, less than 75% seen once. As for treatment: oral pan-JAK inhibitor, 5-10 mg twice daily. Sequencing was performed on CD4+ T cells sorted from blood, taken at approximately week 56, from a patient treated with tofacitinib. All receptors come from a human donor with alopecia areata.

The gene calls are TRBV2 and TRBJ2-5; a weak D match, TRBD2 (6 bases). V dropped 5 bases and J dropped 1 base, with 14 bases sitting between them. Germline V gene data show CDR1 as SNHLY and CDR2 as FYNNEI. This CDR3 region has 15 residues. This CDR3 reads CASSRRDSRQETQYF. In DNA, the CDR3 is TGTGCCAGCAGTCGTCGGGACTCTCGCCAAGAGACCCAGTACTTC.

This clone occurred once. The chain uses TRBV30 and TRBJ1-1; TRBD1 is a possible D gene (6 bases). Trimming cost V 8 bases and J 5 bases, with 12 bases left between them. This CDR3 comprises 11 residues. Germline CDR1 GTSNPN, CDR2 SVGIG (reference sequence). CDR3: CAQGFGTEAFF. As DNA, the CDR3 is TGTGCCCAGGGGTTTGGTACTGAAGCTTTCTTT.

This clone showed up just once. The chain uses TRBV6-5 and TRBJ1-6; a weak D match, TRBD1 (5 bases). CDR3 length equals 14 residues. The germline V gene has CDR1 MNHEY and CDR2 SVGAGI. V was trimmed by 2 bases and J by 6 bases, leaving 8 bases between them. This CDR3 reads CASSYGHSNSPLHF. The CDR3 DNA reads as TGTGCCAGCAGTTACGGACACTCTAATTCACCCCTCCACTTT.

In the case of this clone: Other nucleotide sequences from this sample produce the same CDR3. The J gene is TRBJ2-2, the V gene TRBV30; D unresolved. Germline lookup yields CDR1 GTSNPN and CDR2 SVGIG (reference sequence). V lost 2 bases and J lost 1, with 2 bases in between. This CDR3 has 12 amino acids. The CDR3: CAWSLNTGELFF. CDR3 in DNA: TGTGCCTGGAGTCTGAACACCGGGGAGCTGTTTTTT.

J is TRBJ1-1 and V is TRBV4-1; D is unclear. This CDR3 contains 13 residues. The germline CDR1 and CDR2 sequences are MGHRA and YSYEKL. The ends were cut back, 4 bases at V and 8 bases at J, with 14 bases in the middle. The CDR3 spells CASSPLGGLEAFF. CDR3 DNA: TGCGCCAGCAGCCCCCTCGGAGGCCTCGAAGCTTTCTTT.

The sample holds one count of this clone. The V gene is TRBV6-5, the J gene TRBJ2-7; D perhaps matches TRBD1 (5 bases). The CDR3 is made up of 15 amino acids. The ends were cut back, 0 bases at V and 2 bases at J, with 11 bases in the middle. CDR1 and CDR2 from the germline V gene are MNHEY and SVGAGI. The CDR3 DNA reads TGTGCCAGCAGTTACTCCTACACAGGAGCCTACGAGCAGTACTTC. It translates to CASSYSYTGAYEQYF.